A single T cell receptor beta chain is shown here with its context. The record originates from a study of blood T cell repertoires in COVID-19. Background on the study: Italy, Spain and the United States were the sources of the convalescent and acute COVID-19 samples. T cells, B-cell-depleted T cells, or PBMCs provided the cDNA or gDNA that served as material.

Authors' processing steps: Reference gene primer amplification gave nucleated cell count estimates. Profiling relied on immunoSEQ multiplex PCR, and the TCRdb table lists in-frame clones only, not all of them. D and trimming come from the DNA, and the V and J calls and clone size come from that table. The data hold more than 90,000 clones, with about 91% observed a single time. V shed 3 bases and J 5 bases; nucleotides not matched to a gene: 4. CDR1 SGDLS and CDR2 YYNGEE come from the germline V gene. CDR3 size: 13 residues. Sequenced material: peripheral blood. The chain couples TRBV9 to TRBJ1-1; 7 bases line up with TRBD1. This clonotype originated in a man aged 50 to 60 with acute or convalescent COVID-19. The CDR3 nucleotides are TGTGCCAGCAGCGGCAGGGGGAGGACTGAAGCTTTCTTT. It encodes CASSGRGRTEAFF.